The 29 T cell receptor beta chains in this list originate from one sample, sequenced in a study of blood T cell repertoires in COVID-19. Measured with immunoSEQ multiplex PCR; TCRdb has only the in-frame clones, and not every one. The sample contains more than 80,000 clones, around 90% of which appear only once. Sequencing input: peripheral blood. These receptors all stem from an elderly man with acute or convalescent COVID-19.

The chain employs TRBV7-9 and TRBJ1-4; no reliable D call. This CDR3 has 15 residues. From germline, CDR1 is SEHNR and CDR2 FQNEAQ (reference sequence). The ends were cut back, 2 bases at V and 3 bases at J, with 10 bases in the middle. The CDR3 region has the DNA TGTGCCAGCAGCTTACCGGGGAAGGCTAATGAAAAACTGTTTTTT. Translating gives CASSLPGKANEKLFF. The whole variable domain, filled in from reference TRBV7-9 and TRBJ1-4, reads DTGVSQNPRHKITKRGQNVTFRCDPISEHNRLYWYRQTLGQGPEFLTYFQNEAQLEKSRLLSDRFSAERPKGSFSTLEIQRTEQGDSAMYLCASSLPGKANEKLFFGSGTQLSVL.

The CDR3 loop is CASSSSGLRTDTQYF. Written as DNA, the CDR3 is TGTGCCAGCAGCTCCTCGGGACTACGCACAGATACGCAGTATTTT. The chain carries TRBV7-3 and TRBJ2-3, with 7 bases aligning to TRBD2. After removal of 4 bases from V and 1 base from J, the junction contained 5 bases not matched to a gene. Germline CDR1 SGHTA, CDR2 FQGTGA. The CDR3 spans 15 residues.

This chain connects TRBV7-8 to TRBJ2-5; possibly TRBD2 for D (6 bases). Trimming left V 8 bases short and J 5 bases short, with 15 bases between. The CDR3 has 13 amino acids. Germline V gene data show CDR1 as SGHVS and CDR2 as FQNEAQ. The CDR3 coding sequence is TGTGCCAGCCGGGACTTAGTAGGGGAGACCCAGTACTTC. This gives the protein CASRDLVGETQYF.

The chain joins TRBV5-5 to TRBJ2-1, with TRBD2 matching over 7 bases. This CDR3 has 15 amino acids. With V trimmed by 6 bases and J by 2 bases, 8 bases remained unmatched. Germline V CDR1 and CDR2: SGHKS, YYEKEE (reference sequence). The CDR3: CASTLGLPTYNEQFF. Written as DNA, the CDR3 is TGTGCCAGCACCCTGGGACTACCAACCTACAATGAGCAGTTCTTC.

This rearrangement joins TRBV18 to TRBJ2-7; 7 nucleotides line up with TRBD1. The CDR3 is made up of 17 amino acids. Trimming removed 2 bases from V and 0 bases from J; junction bases left unmatched: 10. Per the germline V gene, CDR1 is KGHSH and CDR2 is LQKENI. DNA of the CDR3: TGTGCCAGCTCACCAATGGGACAGAGGATTCACTCCTACGAGCAGTACTTC. As protein: CASSPMGQRIHSYEQYF.

The chain is built from TRBV13 and TRBJ2-1, with TRBD2 identical over 13 bases. Germline V lookup: CDR1 PRHDT, CDR2 FYEKMQ (reference sequence). The CDR3 runs 15 residues. Trimming cost V 8 bases and J 3 bases; bases outside gene matches: 4. The CDR3 loop is CASGTSGGVYNEQFF. In DNA, the CDR3 is TGTGCCAGCGGCACTAGCGGGGGGGTCTACAATGAGCAGTTCTTC.

The rearrangement links TRBV7-2 to TRBJ1-2; 10 bases are a match to TRBD1. This CDR3 contains 15 residues. With V trimmed by 0 bases and J by 6 bases, 4 bases remained unmatched. The V gene's germline CDR1 is SGHTA and CDR2 FQGNSA. This CDR3 is CASSLAVTGGDGYTF. The DNA of the CDR3 is TGTGCCAGCAGCTTAGCCGTGACAGGGGGCGATGGCTACACCTTC. Drawing the rest from reference TRBV7-2 and TRBJ1-2, the complete variable domain is GAGVSQSPSNKVTEKGKDVELRCDPISGHTALYWYRQSLGQGLEFLIYFQGNSAPDKSGLPSDRFSAERTGGSVSTLTIQRTQQEDSAVYLCASSLAVTGGDGYTFGSGTRLTVV.

This rearrangement joins TRBV6-4 to TRBJ1-6; no clear D gene. V was cut by 5 bases and J by 6 bases, with 14 bases left in between. The CDR3 has 15 amino acids. Germline loops: CDR1 MRHNA, CDR2 SNTAGT. The CDR3 DNA reads TGTGCCAGCAGTTATAACCGGGAGAGTAATTCACCCCTCCACTTT. Translating gives CASSYNRESNSPLHF.

V gene TRBV10-3 combines with J gene TRBJ2-3; 8 bases align to TRBD2. V lost 0 bases and J lost 11; bases outside the gene matches: 7. The CDR3 covers 14 residues. The germline gives CDR1 ENHRY, CDR2 SYGVKD. The CDR3 DNA reads as TGTGCCATCAGTGAGTCGGCAGGGGCGGGGGGGCAGTATTTT. It translates to CAISESAGAGGQYF.

CDR3 nucleotides: TGTGCCAGCAGCCCTACGGGACAGGGGGCGCGCAATGAGCAGTTCTTC. Protein: CASSPTGQGARNEQFF. The chain couples TRBV7-3 to TRBJ2-1, with TRBD1 identical over 12 bases. V lost 5 bases, J lost 6 bases, and 8 bases stayed unmatched. CDR3 size: 16 residues. In germline, CDR1 is SGHTA, CDR2 FQGTGA.

This chain uses TRBV5-4 with TRBJ2-1, with 9 bases that match TRBD2. Germline V CDR1 and CDR2: SGHNT, YYREEE (reference sequence). The length of the CDR3 is 16 residues. Trimming cost V 0 bases and J 6 bases; bases outside gene matches: 7. The CDR3 here is CASSLAGLAGTNEQFF. DNA for the CDR3: TGTGCCAGCAGCTTGGCCGGGCTAGCGGGGACCAATGAGCAGTTCTTC.

The chain is built from TRBV5-1 and TRBJ2-3; 7 positions match TRBD1. The V gene end was trimmed by 5 bases and the J gene end by 1 base; junction bases not matched to a gene: 7. From germline, CDR1 is SGHRS and CDR2 YFSETQ. The CDR3 sequence is 15 residues long. The CDR3 sequence: CASRVAGGGTDTQYF. The DNA for the CDR3 is TGCGCCAGCAGGGTGGCAGGGGGTGGCACAGATACGCAGTATTTT.

V gene TRBV19 combines with J gene TRBJ1-1; 9 positions agree with TRBD1. CDR1 is LNHDA, CDR2 SQIVND, per germline (reference sequence). V dropped 5 bases and J dropped 5; count of bases not matched to a gene: 9. The CDR3 is 15 amino acids. CDR3 amino acids: CASSRIQGAKTEAFF. The CDR3, as DNA: TGTGCCAGTAGTCGCATACAGGGGGCGAAAACTGAAGCTTTCTTT.

This chain links TRBV3-1 (or the pseudogene TRBV3-2) with TRBJ2-5; 7 nucleotides align to TRBD1. CDR1 and CDR2 from the germline V gene are LGHDT and YNNKEL (reference sequence). The junction had 15 bases not matched to a gene; V was cut back by 3 bases and J by 5 bases. This CDR3 comprises 17 residues. The CDR3 loop is CASSQSGGRTGAETQYF. CDR3 nucleotide sequence: TGTGCCAGCAGCCAGTCTGGGGGACGCACAGGGGCGGAGACCCAGTACTTC.

The chain joins TRBV11-2 to TRBJ1-6, with D maybe TRBD1 (6 bases). Germline CDR1 and CDR2: SGHAT and FQNNGV. The CDR3 extends over 18 amino acids. V was clipped by 4 bases and J by 0 bases, with 16 bases between them. CDR3 DNA sequence: TGTGCCAGCAGCTATGGACAGAGCCAGAGCTCCTATAATTCACCCCTCCACTTT. Translated, it gives CASSYGQSQSSYNSPLHF. Complete variable domain (other parts from reference TRBV11-2 and TRBJ1-6): EAGVAQSPRYKIIEKRQSVAFWCNPISGHATLYWYQQILGQGPKLLIQFQNNGVVDDSQLPKDRFSAERLKGVDSTLKIQPAKLEDSAVYLCASSYGQSQSSYNSPLHFGNGTRLTVT.

This clone showed up just a few times. V gene TRBV30 combines with J gene TRBJ2-4, with D possibly being TRBD2 (7 bases). Germline-derived CDR1 and CDR2 are GTSNPN and SVGIG (reference sequence). Trimming stripped 1 base from V and 3 bases from J, with 10 bases between. This CDR3 has 14 amino acids. DNA of the CDR3: TGTGCCTGGAGTGGGGGGGGCAACAAAAACATTCAGTACTTC. Protein sequence: CAWSGGGNKNIQYF.

This chain links TRBV6-6 with TRBJ2-3, with 8 bases fitting TRBD2. The germline CDR1 and CDR2 sequences are MNHNY and SVGAGI (reference sequence). The CDR3 is 16 amino acids. V was pared by 5 bases and J by 4 bases, with 11 bases of the junction left unmatched. CDR3 sequence reads: CASSRRISGASDTQYF. In DNA form, the CDR3 reads TGTGCCAGCAGTCGACGGATTAGCGGGGCCTCAGATACGCAGTATTTT.

The chain combines TRBV4-2 with TRBJ1-1, with D uncertain. V lost 4 bases and J lost 5, with 11 bases in between. Germline lookup yields CDR1 LGHNA and CDR2 YNFKEQ. The CDR3 is 13 residues long. The CDR3 region is CASSPRGGTEAFF. The CDR3 DNA reads as TGTGCCAGCAGCCCCCGAGGCGGTACTGAAGCTTTCTTT.

This sequence joins TRBV18 and TRBJ1-1; D is undetermined. This CDR3 is 16 amino acids long. The V and J ends lost 4 bases and 0 bases respectively, with 15 bases between them. CDR1 is KGHSH and CDR2 is LQKENI in the germline V gene. CDR3 in amino acids: CASSQRELMMNTEAFF. In nucleotides, the CDR3 is TGTGCCAGCTCACAAAGGGAGTTAATGATGAACACTGAAGCTTTCTTT.

The chain uses TRBV15 and TRBJ2-1; D remains ambiguous. V dropped 2 bases and J dropped 0 bases, with 11 bases sitting between them. This CDR3 contains 16 residues. Per germline, CDR1 LNHNV and CDR2 YYDKDF (reference sequence). The CDR3 region is CATSRYSASSYNEQFF. DNA for the CDR3: TGTGCCACCAGCAGATACTCCGCTAGCTCCTACAATGAGCAGTTCTTC. Based on the CDR3 plus reference TRBV15 and TRBJ2-1, the full variable domain is DAMVIQNPRYQVTQFGKPVTLSCSQTLNHNVMYWYQQKSSQAPKLLFHYYDKDFNNEADTPDNFQSRRPNTSFCFLDIRSPGLGDTAMYLCATSRYSASSYNEQFFGPGTRLTVL.

The V call is TRBV19, the J call TRBJ2-5, with D unclear. Trimming cost V 4 bases and J 0 bases, with 12 bases left between them. This CDR3 has 15 amino acids. Germline V gives CDR1 LNHDA, CDR2 SQIVND (reference sequence). The CDR3 region has the DNA TGTGCCAGTAGTACCACTACGAGAAACCAAGAGACCCAGTACTTC. Its protein is CASSTTTRNQETQYF. The full variable domain, with the rest looked up from reference TRBV19 and TRBJ2-5, is DGGITQSPKYLFRKEGQNVTLSCEQNLNHDAMYWYRQDPGQGLRLIYYSQIVNDFQKGDIAEGYSVSREKKESFPLTVTSAQKNPTAFYLCASSTTTRNQETQYFGPGTRLLVL.

This clone has a handful of counts. One end of the junction does not line up with germline, which may come from a read error. V and J are TRBV7-7 and TRBJ2-1; D is undetermined. Germline V gives CDR1 SSHAT, CDR2 FNYEAQ (reference sequence). The CDR3 length is 18 residues. CDR3 loop: CASSSGPGAAISYNEQFF. In nucleotides, the CDR3 is TGTGCTAGCAGCTCCGGCCCGGGTGCGGCTATCTCCTACAATGAGCAGTTCTTC.

The rearrangement links TRBV9 to TRBJ2-2; 11 bases are a match to TRBD2. The CDR3 extends over 17 amino acids. V shed 3 bases and J 5 bases; nucleotides not matched to a gene: 9. The V gene's germline CDR1 is SGDLS and CDR2 YYNGEE. The CDR3 loop reads CASSAWLAGGVTGELFF. CDR3 nucleotides: TGTGCCAGCAGCGCCTGGCTAGCGGGGGGTGTAACCGGGGAGCTGTTTTTT. The full variable domain, completed using reference TRBV9 and TRBJ2-2, is DSGVTQTPKHLITATGQRVTLRCSPRSGDLSVYWYQQSLDQGLQFLIQYYNGEERAKGNILERFSAQQFPDLHSELNLSSLELGDSALYFCASSAWLAGGVTGELFFGEGSRLTVL.

In its sample, this clone was seen once. The V call is TRBV6-6, the J call TRBJ2-5, with 9 bases matching TRBD1. The V gene end was trimmed by 5 bases and the J gene end by 2 bases; junction bases not matched to a gene: 9. Germline V gives CDR1 MNHNY, CDR2 SVGAGI (reference sequence). The CDR3 runs 16 residues. The CDR3 loop reads CASSQSTGTGQETQYF. Here the CDR3 DNA reads TGTGCCAGCAGTCAAAGCACCGGGACAGGGCAAGAGACCCAGTACTTC.

This rearrangement joins TRBV10-3 to TRBJ1-1, with 7 bases lining up with TRBD1. V lost 5 bases and J lost 2; bases outside the gene matches: 14. CDR1 and CDR2 (germline): ENHRY, SYGVKD. CDR3 size: 17 residues. CDR3 nucleotide sequence: TGTGCCATCAGTCGTACAGGGGCGACCGGATTTAACACTGAAGCTTTCTTT. This encodes CAISRTGATGFNTEAFF.

The J gene is TRBJ2-5, the V gene TRBV2; 15 bases agree with TRBD2. The CDR3 contains 15 residues. V was pared by 6 bases and J by 6 bases, with 5 bases of the junction left unmatched. The germline V gene has CDR1 SNHLY and CDR2 FYNNEI. The chain's CDR3 is CASSPGTSGGKTQYF. Written as DNA, the CDR3 is TGTGCCAGCAGCCCTGGGACTAGCGGGGGGAAGACCCAGTACTTC.

The genes are TRBV10-1 and TRBJ2-3; maybe TRBD1 (6 bases). Per germline, CDR1 WNHNN and CDR2 SYGVQD (reference sequence). The V and J ends lost 4 bases and 5 bases respectively, with 7 bases between them. The CDR3 runs 12 residues. The CDR3 loop reads CASSGTEDTQYF. The DNA for the CDR3 is TGCGCCAGCAGTGGGACAGAAGATACGCAGTATTTT.

V usage is TRBV10-1 and J usage is TRBJ1-6; D remains ambiguous. The CDR3 covers 12 residues. The germline gives CDR1 WNHNN, CDR2 SYGVQD (reference sequence). Trimming took 5 bases from V and 7 from J, leaving 6 bases between them. The CDR3 spells CASSLPNSPLHF. The CDR3 nucleotides are TGCGCCAGCAGTCTCCCGAATTCACCCCTCCACTTT.

About this clone itself: The sample holds other DNA sequences that translate to the same CDR3. Written as DNA, the CDR3 is TGTGCCAGCAGTTACTCGGCAGGACTCAATCAGCCCCAGCATTTT. Protein sequence: CASSYSAGLNQPQHF. The chain recombines TRBV6-2 or TRBV6-3 with TRBJ1-5; D is ambiguous. CDR1 and CDR2 (germline): MNHEY, SVGEGT. V lost 0 bases and J 3 bases, leaving 9 bases between the germline ends. The CDR3 runs to 15 residues.